A selection of T cell receptor beta chains follows, all from one sample in a study of response to subunit inactivated influenza vaccine. TCRdb recomputed calls from the RT-PCR reads with MiXCR, one row per CDR3 protein. The repertoire consists of just under 550,000 distinct CDR3 sequences, with roughly 23% occurring once and the leading ten covering about 3%. These data also featured in a second study, about T cells expressing NK-cell markers.

Sequenced here: CD4+ T cells sorted from PBMCs, sampled less than 13 days after vaccination. Receptors were obtained from a man in his fifties who received an inactivated influenza vaccine. Both conserved end residues are part of each CDR3. A D gene is named only where the DNA matches it firmly. Clone size is stated in some rows and not others, as once, few, many or a class when expanded.

j_gene: TRBJ2-3; v_gene: TRBV7-8; abundance: NA; d_gene: NA; len: 15; CDR3aa: CASSLYDFSTDTQYF; CDR3nt: TGTGCCAGCAGCTTATATGACTTCTCCACAGATACGCAGTATTTT
j_gene: TRBJ1-2; v_gene: TRBV6-1; abundance: few; d_gene: TRBD1; len: 15; CDR3aa: CASSHPGQGVYGYTF; CDR3nt: TGTGCCAGCAGTCATCCGGGACAGGGTGTGTATGGCTACACCTTC
j_gene: TRBJ1-2; v_gene: TRBV20-1; abundance: few; d_gene: NA; len: 14; CDR3aa: CSAPAGVGGYGYTF; CDR3nt: TGCAGTGCGCCGGCAGGGGTTGGGGGCTATGGCTACACCTTC
j_gene: TRBJ2-7; v_gene: TRBV28; abundance: NA; d_gene: TRBD2; len: 15; CDR3aa: CASSPASGGAYEQYF; CDR3nt: TGTGCCAGCAGCCCGGCTAGCGGGGGGGCGTACGAGCAGTACTTC
j_gene: TRBJ2-3; v_gene: TRBV6-5; abundance: few; d_gene: TRBD2; len: 17; CDR3aa: CASSYSNPSGSTDTQYF; CDR3nt: TGTGCCAGCAGTTACTCGAACCCTAGCGGGAGCACAGATACGCAGTATTTT
j_gene: TRBJ2-3; v_gene: TRBV29-1; abundance: NA; d_gene: TRBD2; len: 14; CDR3aa: CSVVGTSAGDTQYF; CDR3nt: TGCAGCGTTGTTGGGACTAGCGCTGGGGATACGCAGTATTTT
j_gene: TRBJ1-4; v_gene: TRBV12-3/TRBV12-4; abundance: NA; d_gene: TRBD1; len: 15; CDR3aa: CASSLHGTDNEKLFF; CDR3nt: TGTGCCAGCAGTTTACACGGGACAGACAATGAAAAACTGTTTTTT
j_gene: TRBJ2-7; v_gene: TRBV7-2; abundance: NA; d_gene: NA; len: 14; CDR3aa: CASSQNPRGDEQYF; CDR3nt: TGTGCCAGCAGCCAGAACCCCAGGGGCGACGAGCAGTACTTC
j_gene: TRBJ2-1; v_gene: TRBV5-1; abundance: many; d_gene: NA; len: 14; CDR3aa: CASSFPRRDNEQFF; CDR3nt: TGCGCCAGCAGCTTCCCACGGAGGGACAATGAGCAGTTCTTC
j_gene: TRBJ2-7; v_gene: TRBV24-1; abundance: NA; d_gene: NA; len: 14; CDR3aa: CATSDRDWGSEQYF; CDR3nt: TGTGCCACCAGTGACAGGGACTGGGGGTCGGAGCAGTACTTC
j_gene: TRBJ1-2; v_gene: TRBV12-3/TRBV12-4; abundance: NA; d_gene: NA; len: 12; CDR3aa: CASSAGFEGYTF; CDR3nt: TGTGCCAGCAGTGCGGGGTTCGAGGGCTACACCTTC
j_gene: TRBJ2-7; v_gene: TRBV5-1; abundance: few; d_gene: NA; len: 14; CDR3aa: CASSLEPSPHEQYF; CDR3nt: TGCGCCAGCAGCTTGGAACCTAGCCCCCACGAGCAGTACTTC
j_gene: TRBJ2-7; v_gene: TRBV5-6; abundance: many; d_gene: TRBD2; len: 15; CDR3aa: CASSKTSGAQGKQYF; CDR3nt: TGTGCCAGCAGCAAAACTAGCGGGGCCCAAGGGAAGCAGTACTTC
j_gene: TRBJ2-7; v_gene: TRBV27; abundance: NA; d_gene: NA; len: 17; CDR3aa: CASSPSGSSYSPYEQYF; CDR3nt: TGTGCCAGCAGTCCCTCTGGGTCCAGTTACAGCCCCTACGAGCAGTACTTC
j_gene: TRBJ1-5; v_gene: TRBV5-5; abundance: once; d_gene: NA; len: 15; CDR3aa: CASSRPQYSNQPQHF; CDR3nt: TGTGCCAGCAGCCGCCCCCAATATAGCAATCAGCCCCAGCATTTT
j_gene: TRBJ2-4; v_gene: TRBV20-1; abundance: NA; d_gene: TRBD2; len: 16; CDR3aa: CSARGRGGALKYIQYF; CDR3nt: TGCAGTGCTAGGGGACGCGGGGGGGCTCTAAAGTACATTCAGTACTTC
j_gene: TRBJ1-1; v_gene: TRBV30; abundance: NA; d_gene: NA; len: 14; CDR3aa: CAWSGSTANTEAFF; CDR3nt: TGTGCCTGGAGTGGGTCGACAGCGAACACTGAAGCTTTCTTT
j_gene: TRBJ2-7; v_gene: TRBV19; abundance: few; d_gene: NA; len: 15; CDR3aa: CASSISGRSSYEQYF; CDR3nt: TGTGCCAGTAGTATTTCAGGACGTAGCTCCTACGAGCAGTACTTC
j_gene: TRBJ1-1; v_gene: TRBV11-2; abundance: many; d_gene: TRBD1; len: 14; CDR3aa: CASTPGTGNTEAFF; CDR3nt: TGTGCCAGCACCCCAGGGACAGGGAACACTGAAGCTTTCTTT
j_gene: TRBJ2-3; v_gene: TRBV5-1; abundance: NA; d_gene: NA; len: 13; CDR3aa: CASSLMDGDTQYF; CDR3nt: TGCGCCAGCAGCCTAATGGACGGAGATACGCAGTATTTT
j_gene: TRBJ2-1; v_gene: TRBV20-1; abundance: once; d_gene: TRBD2; len: 14; CDR3aa: CSACGLAANNEQFF; CDR3nt: TGCAGTGCTTGTGGACTAGCGGCAAACAATGAGCAGTTCTTC
j_gene: TRBJ2-5; v_gene: TRBV7-2; abundance: NA; d_gene: NA; len: 13; CDR3aa: CASSSRARETQYF; CDR3nt: TGTGCCAGCAGCTCCAGGGCAAGGGAGACCCAGTACTTC
j_gene: TRBJ1-6; v_gene: TRBV5-1; abundance: NA; d_gene: TRBD1; len: 15; CDR3aa: CASSLTGGKNSPLHF; CDR3nt: TGCGCCAGCAGCTTGACAGGGGGGAAGAATTCACCCCTCCACTTT
j_gene: TRBJ2-2; v_gene: TRBV7-2; abundance: NA; d_gene: TRBD2; len: 16; CDR3aa: CASSPRGLAGTGELFF; CDR3nt: TGTGCCAGCAGCCCCCGGGGACTAGCGGGAACCGGGGAGCTGTTTTTT
j_gene: TRBJ1-1; v_gene: TRBV7-9; abundance: NA; d_gene: NA; len: 14; CDR3aa: CASSLEQGNTEAFF; CDR3nt: TGTGCCAGCAGCTTAGAACAGGGGAACACTGAAGCTTTCTTT
j_gene: TRBJ2-5; v_gene: TRBV20-1; abundance: few; d_gene: NA; len: 13; CDR3aa: CSAGVAEAETQYF; CDR3nt: TGCAGTGCCGGAGTGGCGGAGGCGGAGACCCAGTACTTC
j_gene: TRBJ2-1; v_gene: TRBV12-3/TRBV12-4; abundance: NA; d_gene: NA; len: 15; CDR3aa: CASSLSTGRVNEQFF; CDR3nt: TGTGCCAGCAGTTTATCTACAGGTAGGGTCAATGAGCAGTTCTTC
j_gene: TRBJ2-7; v_gene: TRBV20-1; abundance: few; d_gene: NA; len: 16; CDR3aa: CSARDLRRGGLDEQYF; CDR3nt: TGCAGTGCTAGAGATCTGAGGCGAGGAGGACTGGACGAGCAGTACTTC
j_gene: TRBJ2-5; v_gene: TRBV7-9; abundance: NA; d_gene: NA; len: 11; CDR3aa: CASRLMETQYF; CDR3nt: TGTGCCAGCAGGCTGATGGAGACCCAGTACTTC
j_gene: TRBJ1-1; v_gene: TRBV29-1; abundance: many; d_gene: NA; len: 12; CDR3aa: CSARPPNTEAFF; CDR3nt: TGCAGCGCAAGGCCCCCTAACACTGAAGCTTTCTTT
j_gene: TRBJ2-1; v_gene: TRBV5-5; abundance: NA; d_gene: NA; len: 16; CDR3aa: CASSLVASSRYNEQFF; CDR3nt: TGTGCCAGCAGCTTGGTGGCTTCTAGCCGATACAATGAGCAGTTCTTC
j_gene: TRBJ2-1; v_gene: TRBV5-5; abundance: NA; d_gene: NA; len: 17; CDR3aa: CASKGGGPTSSYNEQFF; CDR3nt: TGTGCCAGCAAAGGGGGGGGGCCGACGAGCTCCTACAATGAGCAGTTCTTC
j_gene: TRBJ1-3; v_gene: TRBV4-3; abundance: once; d_gene: NA; len: 15; CDR3aa: CASSQGGGPGNTIYF; CDR3nt: TGCGCCAGCAGCCAAGGGGGGGGTCCTGGAAACACCATATATTTT
j_gene: TRBJ2-5; v_gene: TRBV6-2/TRBV6-3; abundance: few; d_gene: NA; len: 12; CDR3aa: CASSYWLETQYF; CDR3nt: TGTGCCAGCAGTTATTGGCTAGAGACCCAGTACTTC
j_gene: TRBJ2-5; v_gene: TRBV9; abundance: few; d_gene: NA; len: 16; CDR3aa: CASSVGPPGPQETQYF; CDR3nt: TGTGCCAGCAGCGTAGGACCTCCGGGGCCCCAAGAGACCCAGTACTTC
j_gene: TRBJ2-1; v_gene: TRBV5-1; abundance: NA; d_gene: TRBD2; len: 18; CDR3aa: CASSSSGLAGGSYNEQFF; CDR3nt: TGCGCCAGCAGCTCTTCGGGGCTAGCGGGGGGCTCCTACAATGAGCAGTTCTTC
j_gene: TRBJ2-7; v_gene: TRBV12-3/TRBV12-4; abundance: NA; d_gene: TRBD2; len: 13; CDR3aa: CASSNPRGGPEYF; CDR3nt: TGTGCCAGCAGCAACCCCCGGGGGGGGCCCGAGTACTTC
j_gene: TRBJ2-5; v_gene: TRBV11-2; abundance: many; d_gene: TRBD1; len: 14; CDR3aa: CASSRTGGQETQYF; CDR3nt: TGTGCCAGCAGCCGGACAGGGGGCCAAGAGACCCAGTACTTC